One T cell receptor (beta chain) is described in this entry. Germline CDR1 LNHNV, CDR2 YYDKDF (reference sequence). The CDR3 has 12 residues. V gave up 8 bases and J gave up 9 bases, with 11 bases separating them. This sample was included in a study of blood T cells in healthy people across ages. Every participating donor contributed 8 to 10 milliliters of peripheral blood through a draw. For the second PCR, which ran for roughly 7 to 11 cycles, a sample-barcoded 5' primer and a J-beta primer mix were used. Each CDR3 protein gets one entry after TCRdb re-called the 5' RACE reads with MiXCR. The table shows over a million distinct CDR3 sequences, with about 23% occurring only once. These data also formed part of another study, on T cells of mothers and their children.

The origin of this receptor is a girl under 10 years old in good health. This chain links TRBV15 with TRBJ1-6; a possible D gene is TRBD1 (6 bases). Material: blood. The CDR3 is CATGTLGSPLHF. The DNA for the CDR3 is TGTGCCACCGGGACATTGGGTTCACCCCTCCACTTT.